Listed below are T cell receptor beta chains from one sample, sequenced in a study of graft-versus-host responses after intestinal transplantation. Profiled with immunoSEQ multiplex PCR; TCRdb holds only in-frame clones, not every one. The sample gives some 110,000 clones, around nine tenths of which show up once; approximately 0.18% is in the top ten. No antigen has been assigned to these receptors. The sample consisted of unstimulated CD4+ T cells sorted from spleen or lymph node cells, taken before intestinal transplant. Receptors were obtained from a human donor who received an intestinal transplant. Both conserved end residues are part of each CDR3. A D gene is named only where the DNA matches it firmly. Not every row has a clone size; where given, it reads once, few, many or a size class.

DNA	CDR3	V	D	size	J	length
TGTGCCAGTAGTATCGGAGGTAGCGGGAGCAACCTGCACGAGCAGTACTTC	CASSIGGSGSNLHEQYF	TRBV19	TRBD2	-	TRBJ2-7	17
TGCGCCAGCAGCCAAGGAGAGCGGGGTTTATACAATGAGCAGTTCTTC	CASSQGERGLYNEQFF	TRBV4-1	TRBD2	-	TRBJ2-1	16
TGTGCCAGCAGTCGTAGACAGTACAATGAGCAGTTCTTC	CASSRRQYNEQFF	TRBV27	-	-	TRBJ2-1	13
TGTGCCAGCAGTTTAGCCTGGGGCGCAGATACGCAGTATTTT	CASSLAWGADTQYF	TRBV27	-	once	TRBJ2-3	14
TGTGCCAGCAGTCCTGAGGGAGGGGCGAGGATAGCTTTCTTT	CASSPEGGARIAFF	TRBV28	-	-	TRBJ1-1	14
TGTGCCAGCACTAGGGGGCCGAACACTGAAGCTTTCTTT	CASTRGPNTEAFF	TRBV2	TRBD1	-	TRBJ1-1	13
TGTGCCAGCGGGGTACGGGGAGACGATCAGCCCCAGCATTTT	CASGVRGDDQPQHF	TRBV6-1	-	-	TRBJ1-5	14
TGTGCCAGCAGCTTACAGGGGAACATTCAGTACTTC	CASSLQGNIQYF	TRBV7-9	-	-	TRBJ2-4	12
TGTGCCAGCAGTGATAGGGGGGAGGGCCGGACAGATACGCAGTATTTT	CASSDRGEGRTDTQYF	TRBV6-1	-	-	TRBJ2-3	16
TGCGCCAGCGGCTTGGCGCCAGGAAACACTGAAGCTTTCTTT	CASGLAPGNTEAFF	TRBV5-1	-	-	TRBJ1-1	14
TGTGCCAGCTCACTCCACGACAGGAACGAGCAGTACTTC	CASSLHDRNEQYF	TRBV18	-	-	TRBJ2-7	13
TGTGCCAGCAGCTTAGTGGGACTCGATGGCTACACCTTC	CASSLVGLDGYTF	TRBV7-9	-	-	TRBJ1-2	13
TGTGCCAGTCGGAAGGACAGGGTTCATGGCTACACCTTC	CASRKDRVHGYTF	TRBV19	TRBD1	-	TRBJ1-2	13
TGTGCCAGCAGTTTAGAGGGAGGTAATACTGAAGCTTTCTTT	CASSLEGGNTEAFF	TRBV28	-	-	TRBJ1-1	14
TGCGCCAGCAGCTTAGGGACAGCTAGAAACACCATATATTTT	CASSLGTARNTIYF	TRBV5-1	TRBD1	-	TRBJ1-3	14
TGTGCCAGCACCCCCCTTGGAGGCGGGCAGGGGCGCACCGGGGAGCTGTTTTTT	CASTPLGGGQGRTGELFF	TRBV28	-	-	TRBJ2-2	18
TGTGCCAGCAGCTTCTCGTTGGGAGCGGGAAGTATTAATGAGCAGTTCTTC	CASSFSLGAGSINEQFF	TRBV11-2	TRBD2	-	TRBJ2-1	17
TGTGCCAGCAGTGAAGTTGGGCTTCAGGATACGCAGTATTTT	CASSEVGLQDTQYF	TRBV2	-	-	TRBJ2-3	14
TGTGCCAGCAGCGTAGCTATGAGGGACACTGAAGCTTTCTTT	CASSVAMRDTEAFF	TRBV9	-	-	TRBJ1-1	14
TGTGCCAGTAGTGACCTGACAGGGAGAGGGGGTACAGATACGCAGTATTTT	CASSDLTGRGGTDTQYF	TRBV19	TRBD1	-	TRBJ2-3	17
TGTGCCAGCAGTTTAAGACGGGGTTCTCAAGAGACCCAGTACTTC	CASSLRRGSQETQYF	TRBV27	-	-	TRBJ2-5	15
TGCGCCAGCAGAACCTGGGGACAGGGAGATTCACCCCTCCACTTT	CASRTWGQGDSPLHF	TRBV10-2	TRBD1	-	TRBJ1-6	15
TGTGCCAGCAGCTTATACGGGTATTCCTACGAGCAGTACTTC	CASSLYGYSYEQYF	TRBV7-8	-	-	TRBJ2-7	14
TGTGCCAGCAGTGAACAGTTATACGAGCAGTACTTC	CASSEQLYEQYF	TRBV6-5	-	-	TRBJ2-7	12
TGTGCCAGCAGTGATAGACAGGGACGTCAGCCCCAGCATTTT	CASSDRQGRQPQHF	TRBV2	TRBD1	few	TRBJ1-5	14
TGTGCCAGCAGCTTAATGCGGGAGGGCGGCACCGGGGAGCTGTTTTTT	CASSLMREGGTGELFF	TRBV7-6	TRBD2	-	TRBJ2-2	16
TGTGCCAGCAGCTCCGGGAACACCGGGGAGCTGTTTTTT	CASSSGNTGELFF	TRBV5-5	-	once	TRBJ2-2	13
TGCGCCAGCAGCTCCACTAGCGGAGCAGATACGCAGTATTTT	CASSSTSGADTQYF	TRBV5-1	TRBD2	-	TRBJ2-3	14
TGTGCCAGCAGCTTTGGCCCGAATGAAAAACTGTTTTTT	CASSFGPNEKLFF	TRBV7-2	-	-	TRBJ1-4	13
TGTGCCAGCAGTACGGACAGCACGAGGGACGAGCAGTACTTC	CASSTDSTRDEQYF	TRBV6-1	-	-	TRBJ2-7	14
TGTGCCAGCAGCGTAGAGCCGGGACTAGCGGGGAACGAGCAGTACTTC	CASSVEPGLAGNEQYF	TRBV9	TRBD2	once	TRBJ2-7	16
TGCGCCAGCAGCCAAGACCTGCGGACTAGCGGGGGCTACACAGATACGCAGTATTTT	CASSQDLRTSGGYTDTQYF	TRBV4-1	TRBD2	once	TRBJ2-3	19
TGTGCCAGCAGCTCCGGGACAGGGGCCCCCCGAGCTTTCTTT	CASSSGTGAPRAFF	TRBV7-9	TRBD1	once	TRBJ1-1	14
TGTGCCAGCAGTCCACAGACAGGGGGATTCTATGGCTACACCTTC	CASSPQTGGFYGYTF	TRBV28	TRBD1	-	TRBJ1-2	15
TGTGCCTGGAGCGTCCTAACCGGGATCCCTTACAATGAGCAGTTCTTC	CAWSVLTGIPYNEQFF	TRBV30	-	-	TRBJ2-1	16
TGCGCCAGCACCGGGACACACTCCTACGAGCAGTACTTC	CASTGTHSYEQYF	TRBV5-1	-	-	TRBJ2-7	13
TGCGCCAGCAGCCAAGTGGCAACGCCGAACACTGAAGCTTTCTTT	CASSQVATPNTEAFF	TRBV4-1	-	-	TRBJ1-1	15
TGTGCCAGCAGTTCGGGACTTCCACCAGATACGCAGTATTTT	CASSSGLPPDTQYF	TRBV6-5	-	once	TRBJ2-3	14
TGTGCCAGCAGCCCCAGGACAGGGAACACCGGGGAGCTGTTTTTT	CASSPRTGNTGELFF	TRBV5-6	TRBD1	-	TRBJ2-2	15
TGTGCCAGCTCACAAGAAAAGGGGGAGAACTTTCTTCCAGATACGCAGTATTTT	CASSQEKGENFLPDTQYF	TRBV18	-	-	TRBJ2-3	18
TGTGCCAGTAGTATTACCAGAGACAGTGCAACCTCTGGAAACACCATATATTTT	CASSITRDSATSGNTIYF	TRBV19	-	-	TRBJ1-3	18
TGTGCCAGCACTAACCCGGACAGAAGACAGCCCCAGCATTTT	CASTNPDRRQPQHF	TRBV28	-	-	TRBJ1-5	14
TGTGCCAGCGGCCCCGGGACTCCGGCGAACATTCAGTACTTC	CASGPGTPANIQYF	TRBV2	-	-	TRBJ2-4	14
TGTGCCAGCAGTGCCACCGGGACTAGCGGTCGCGAGTACTTC	CASSATGTSGREYF	TRBV6-5	TRBD2	-	TRBJ2-7	14
TGTGCCAGCACCCTCTCAGGGGGGCGGCGGGCTGGAAACACCATATATTTT	CASTLSGGRRAGNTIYF	TRBV7-9	TRBD1	-	TRBJ1-3	17
TGTGCCAGTAGTACATTCGGGAGGGAGAGCACAGATACGCAGTATTTT	CASSTFGRESTDTQYF	TRBV19	TRBD2	-	TRBJ2-3	16
TGTGCCAGCTCACCCCCCCTCGTCACCGGGGAGCTGTTTTTT	CASSPPLVTGELFF	TRBV18	-	-	TRBJ2-2	14
TGTGCCAGTAGTCTGGGACAGGGTATCTACGAGCAGTACTTC	CASSLGQGIYEQYF	TRBV19	TRBD1	-	TRBJ2-7	14
TGCAGCGTGACGACAGTGATGAACACTGAAGCTTTCTTT	CSVTTVMNTEAFF	TRBV29-1	-	-	TRBJ1-1	13